A single sample is the source of the 14 T cell receptor beta chains below, sequenced in a study of T cell repertoires in cytomegalovirus infection. No antigen has been assigned to these receptors. From the reads, TCRdb called clonotypes with MiXCR, one entry per CDR3 protein. The sample carries around 340,000 distinct CDR3 sequences, around 29% recorded once. Sequencing used cultured PBMCs, obtained from culture after CMV antigen stimulation. The source of these receptors is a human donor in good health (CMV status not recorded). Some clones in this sample may be carry-over from other donors' samples.

This chain links TRBV2 with TRBJ1-5; 7 nucleotides align to TRBD1. This CDR3 is built from 13 residues. J was trimmed by 5 bases and V by 6 bases; bases with no gene match: 4. Germline V gene lookup returns CDR1 SNHLY and CDR2 FYNNEI. The CDR3 DNA reads as TGTGCCAGCAGGGGACAGAGAGATCAGCCCCAGCATTTT. Protein product: CASRGQRDQPQHF.

The genes are TRBV20-1 and TRBJ1-1; perhaps TRBD1 as D (5 bases). Looked up from germline, CDR1 is DFQATT and CDR2 is SNEGSKA (reference sequence). Trimming removed 3 bases from V and 0 bases from J, with 8 bases in between. The CDR3 is 13 residues long. This CDR3 reads CSASGTVNTEAFF. The CDR3 DNA follows: TGCAGTGCTAGCGGGACGGTGAACACTGAAGCTTTCTTT.

J is TRBJ2-3 and V is TRBV7-3; 7 positions agree with TRBD2. J gave up 2 bases and V 3 bases, and 5 bases lay outside the gene matches. The germline V gene has CDR1 SGHTA and CDR2 FQGTGA. The CDR3 runs 15 residues. CDR3 sequence (DNA): TGTGCCAGCAGCTTCGGGACTAAACTCACAGATACGCAGTATTTT. Protein sequence: CASSFGTKLTDTQYF.

The gene calls are TRBV6-4 and TRBJ2-6; 8 bases match TRBD1. V lost 2 bases to trimming and J lost 3 bases; unmatched junction nucleotides: 9. CDR3 length equals 18 residues. In germline, CDR1 is MRHNA, CDR2 SNTAGT. The DNA for the CDR3 is TGTGCCAGCAGTGACGGGCAGGGGGCGCTACGTGGGGCCAACGTCCTGACTTTC. Residues: CASSDGQGALRGANVLTF.

This chain connects TRBV6-1 to TRBJ1-1; D gene ambiguous. The V end was cut by 3 bases, the J end by 8 bases, with 16 bases between. CDR3 length equals 14 residues. Germline V gives CDR1 MNHNS, CDR2 SASEGT. CDR3 region: CASSDPASRAEAFF. DNA of the CDR3: TGTGCCAGCAGTGATCCAGCCTCCCGCGCAGAAGCTTTCTTT.

The V call is TRBV2, the J call TRBJ1-4; TRBD1 matches at 10 bases. The CDR3 is 15 residues long. J gave up 3 bases and V 7 bases, and 5 bases lay outside the gene matches. Germline lookup yields CDR1 SNHLY and CDR2 FYNNEI. CDR3: CASTLGQGANEKLFF. The CDR3 DNA follows: TGTGCCAGCACCCTTGGACAGGGGGCTAATGAAAAACTGTTTTTT.

The V call is TRBV7-6, the J call TRBJ1-5; D gene ambiguous. Looked up from germline, CDR1 is SGHVS and CDR2 is FNYEAQ. This CDR3 has 14 residues. V was trimmed by 3 bases and J by 3 bases, leaving 9 bases between them. The CDR3 DNA reads as TGTGCCAGCAGCTTTAAAGGGATCAATCAGCCCCAGCATTTT. Its protein is CASSFKGINQPQHF.

This clonotype has at least ten counts. The chain employs TRBV2 and TRBJ1-5; D unresolved. Germline V CDR1 and CDR2: SNHLY, FYNNEI. The CDR3 length is 15 residues. The V and J ends lost 6 bases and 1 base respectively, with 13 bases between them. The CDR3 DNA reads TGTGCCAGCAGATGGGAGGACGGCAGCAATCAGCCCCAGCATTTT. Translation: CASRWEDGSNQPQHF.

Only a few counts were recorded for this clonotype. This chain uses TRBV19 with TRBJ2-3; D is perhaps TRBD1 or TRBD2 (8 bases each). This CDR3 has 15 residues. Germline CDR1 LNHDA, CDR2 SQIVND (reference sequence). V was pared by 3 bases and J by 8 bases, with 18 bases between. CDR3 DNA: TGTGCCAGTAGTATGAGGCAGGGGGCGGGGGGTACGCAGTATTTT. This sequence encodes CASSMRQGAGGTQYF.

The rearrangement joins TRBV12-3 or TRBV12-4 to TRBJ1-2, with TRBD1 matching 8 bases. V was pared by 5 bases and J by 4 bases, with 6 bases of the junction left unmatched. The CDR3 is made up of 14 amino acids. The CDR3 reads CASSHGQGSYGYTF. CDR3 DNA sequence: TGTGCCAGCAGTCACGGACAGGGATCCTATGGCTACACCTTC.

The chain joins TRBV7-2 to TRBJ2-5; the D is unclear. The CDR3 spans 12 residues. Germline CDR1 and CDR2: SGHTA and FQGNSA. V shed 5 bases and J shed 2 bases, with 6 bases lying between them. CDR3 in DNA: TGTGCCAGCAGCGTTAAACAAGAGACCCAGTACTTC. Translated, it gives CASSVKQETQYF.

The chain combines TRBV7-8 with TRBJ2-3, with D possibly TRBD1 on 6 matching bases. Germline loops: CDR1 SGHVS, CDR2 FQNEAQ. With 4 bases removed from V and 0 bases from J, the gap between germline ends came to 14 bases. The CDR3 contains 16 residues. The CDR3 nucleotides are TGTGCCAGCAGCTCCCGGGACACCATGAGCACAGATACGCAGTATTTT. Its protein is CASSSRDTMSTDTQYF.

With regard to this clonotype: Possible read error: a much larger clone is one base away. This sequence joins TRBV2 and TRBJ1-1, with a tentative D call TRBD1 (5 bases). This CDR3 is built from 13 residues. Germline V gene lookup returns CDR1 SNHLY and CDR2 FYNNEI. Trimming removed 4 bases at V and 1 base at J, with 7 bases between. The CDR3 nucleotides read TGTGCCAGCAGTGCGGACACGAACACTGAAGCTTTCTTT. It yields the protein CASSADTNTEAFF.

This sequence joins TRBV2 and TRBJ1-1; D not resolved. The germline V gene encodes CDR1 SNHLY and CDR2 FYNNEI. Trimming pared 7 bases from V and 0 bases from J, leaving 12 bases between. This CDR3 region has 14 residues. DNA for the CDR3: TGTGCCAGCAAGAAGGACGGCGTGAACACTGAAGCTTTCTTT. This sequence encodes CASKKDGVNTEAFF. The full variable domain, with the rest looked up from reference TRBV2 and TRBJ1-1, is EPEVTQTPSHQVTQMGQEVILRCVPISNHLYFYWYRQILGQKVEFLVSFYNNEISEKSEIFDDQFSVERPDGSNFTLKIRSTKLEDSAMYFCASKKDGVNTEAFFGQGTRLTVV.